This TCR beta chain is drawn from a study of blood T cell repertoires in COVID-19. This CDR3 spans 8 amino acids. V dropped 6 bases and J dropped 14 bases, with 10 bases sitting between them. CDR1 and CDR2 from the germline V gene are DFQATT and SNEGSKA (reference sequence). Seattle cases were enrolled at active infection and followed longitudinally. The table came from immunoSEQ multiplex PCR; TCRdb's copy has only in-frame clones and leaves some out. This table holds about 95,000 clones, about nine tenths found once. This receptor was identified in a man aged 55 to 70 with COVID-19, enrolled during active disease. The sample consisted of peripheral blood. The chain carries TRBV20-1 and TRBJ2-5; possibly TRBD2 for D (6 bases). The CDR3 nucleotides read TGCAGTGCGGAGGGCCTCTACTTC. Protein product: CSAEGLYF.